Reported below is one T cell receptor beta chain. Its antigen is unknown. V was pared by 3 bases and J by 2 bases, with 11 bases between. This CDR3 contains 14 residues. CDR1 and CDR2 (germline): MGHRA, YSYEKL. Amplification used 60 Vbeta primers and 13 Jbeta primers. Clones were sequenced by immunoSEQ multiplex PCR, and TCRdb holds only the in-frame ones, with some missing. Here the sample spans roughly 120,000 clones, around 78% being singletons. The entry originates in a study of cytomegalovirus exposure and HLA in healthy donors. Overall study results and limits: 164 TCR beta chains were listed as cytomegalovirus-associated. Associated with HLA alleles at 0.05 false discovery rate in a later analysis were 16,951 TCR beta sequences. When analyzed later, a missense DCLRE1C variant was found to be linked to TCR beta V- and J-gene trimming.

Sample: PBMCs. The V call is TRBV4-1, the J call TRBJ2-7; D gene uncertain. This clonotype originated in a woman in her twenties or thirties in good health and CMV-seronegative. The chain's CDR3 is CASSQSRNTYEQYF. In DNA, the CDR3 is TGCGCCAGCAGCCAGTCCAGGAATACCTACGAGCAGTACTTC.